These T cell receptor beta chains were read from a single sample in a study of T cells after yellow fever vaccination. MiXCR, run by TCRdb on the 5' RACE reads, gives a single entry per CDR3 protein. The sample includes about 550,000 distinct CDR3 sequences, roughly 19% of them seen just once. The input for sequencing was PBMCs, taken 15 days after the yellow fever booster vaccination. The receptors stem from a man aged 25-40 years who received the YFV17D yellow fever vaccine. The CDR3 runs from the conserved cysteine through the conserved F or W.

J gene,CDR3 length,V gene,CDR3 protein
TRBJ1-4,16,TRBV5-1,CASSADRAILNEKLFF
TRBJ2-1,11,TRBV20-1,CSYGTLGEQFF
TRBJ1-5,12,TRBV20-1,CSAEPGDQPQHF
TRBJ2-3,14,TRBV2,CASTYQDRTDTQYF
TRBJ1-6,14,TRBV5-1,CASSAGTDHSPLHF
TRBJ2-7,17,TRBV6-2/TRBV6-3,CASSYGTSGSGAYEQYF
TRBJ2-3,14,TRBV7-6,CASSPEAFLRTQYF
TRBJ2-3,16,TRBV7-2,CASSRLQAGGTDTQYF
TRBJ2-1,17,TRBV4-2,CASSQGLAGATLYEQFF
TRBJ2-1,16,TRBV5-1,CASSLEAEKSYNEQFF
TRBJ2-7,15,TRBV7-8,CASSSPTSPGYEQYF
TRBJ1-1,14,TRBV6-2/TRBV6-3,CASSSHQRSTEAFF
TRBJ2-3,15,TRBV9,CASSVAVSTTDTQYF
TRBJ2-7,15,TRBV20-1,CSAAPLSGSQIWQYF
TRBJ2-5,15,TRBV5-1,CASSGSGESQETQYF
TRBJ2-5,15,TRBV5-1,CASSFGAYTQETQYF
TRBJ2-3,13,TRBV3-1,CASSVPNGDTQYF
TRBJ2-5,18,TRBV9,CASSAPLPPAGADETQYF
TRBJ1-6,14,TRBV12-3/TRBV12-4,CASSLPVYNSPLHF
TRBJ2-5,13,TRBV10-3,CAISEFREETQYF
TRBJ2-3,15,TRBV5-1,CASSPMTGNTDTQYF
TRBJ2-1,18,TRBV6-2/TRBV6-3,CASSYAPLRASSYNEQFF
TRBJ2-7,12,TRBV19,CASSWNSYEQYF
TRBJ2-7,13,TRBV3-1,CASSPIAGGEQYF
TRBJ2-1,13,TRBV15,CATSRTYSNEQFF
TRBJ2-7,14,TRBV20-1,CSAESPGDTYEQYF
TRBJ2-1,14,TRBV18,CASSPSGLAGGQFF
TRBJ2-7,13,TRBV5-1,CASKVSTGYEQYF
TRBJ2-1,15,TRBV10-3,CAISGGLAGVGEQFF
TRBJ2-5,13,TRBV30,CAWKPLPPETQYF
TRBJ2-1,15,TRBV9,CASSPPGTLGGEQFF
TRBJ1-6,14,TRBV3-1,CASSQLGTFLTLHF
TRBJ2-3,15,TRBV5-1,CASSLATGPTDTQYF
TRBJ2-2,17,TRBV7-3,CASTSTPGTGFTGELFF
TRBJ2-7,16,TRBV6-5,CASSYSRAQDSYEQYF
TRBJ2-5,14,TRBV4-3,CASSQEFRTETQYF
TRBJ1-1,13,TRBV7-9,CASSDGLYTEAFF
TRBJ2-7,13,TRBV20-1,CSARPGEVGGQYF
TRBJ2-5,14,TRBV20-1,CSAPRDRTAETQYF
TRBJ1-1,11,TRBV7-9,CASSRGDGAFF
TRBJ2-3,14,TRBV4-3,CASSPSPRTDTQYF
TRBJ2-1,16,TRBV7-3,CASSLTITSGRNEQFF
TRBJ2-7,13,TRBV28,CATHRDRGREQYF
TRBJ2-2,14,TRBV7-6,CASSLLDGAGELFF
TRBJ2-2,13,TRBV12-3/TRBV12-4,CASSYGENGELFF
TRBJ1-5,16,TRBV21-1,CASSKTEELANQPQHF
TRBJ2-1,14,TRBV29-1,CSVVGLGVANEQFF
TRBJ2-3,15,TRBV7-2,CASSPGGTGGGTQYF